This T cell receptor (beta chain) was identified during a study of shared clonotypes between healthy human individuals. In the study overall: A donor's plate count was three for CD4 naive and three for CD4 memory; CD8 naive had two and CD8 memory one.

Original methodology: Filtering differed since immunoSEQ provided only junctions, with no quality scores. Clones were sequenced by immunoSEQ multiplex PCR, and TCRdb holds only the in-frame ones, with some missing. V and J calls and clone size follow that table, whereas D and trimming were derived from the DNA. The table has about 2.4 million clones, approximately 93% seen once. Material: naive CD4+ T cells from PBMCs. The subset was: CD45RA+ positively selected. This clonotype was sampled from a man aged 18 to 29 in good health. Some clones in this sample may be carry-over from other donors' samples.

The CDR3 coding sequence is TGTGCCAGCAGCCAAGGGTTAGAGACCCAGTACTTC. It yields the protein CASSQGLETQYF. The J gene is TRBJ2-5, the V gene TRBV14; D not certain. The CDR3 has 12 residues. The V end lost 1 base, the J end lost 4 bases, and 4 bases lay between the germline ends. Looked up from germline, CDR1 is SGHDN and CDR2 is FVKESK.